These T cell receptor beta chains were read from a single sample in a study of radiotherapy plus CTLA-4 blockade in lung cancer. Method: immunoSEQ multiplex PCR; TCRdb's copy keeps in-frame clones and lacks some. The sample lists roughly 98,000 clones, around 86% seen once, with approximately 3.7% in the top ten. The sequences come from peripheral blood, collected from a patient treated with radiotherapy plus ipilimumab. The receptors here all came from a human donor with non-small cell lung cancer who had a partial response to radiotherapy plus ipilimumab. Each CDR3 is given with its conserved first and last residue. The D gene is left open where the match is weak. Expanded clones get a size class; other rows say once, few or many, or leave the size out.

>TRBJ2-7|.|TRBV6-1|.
TGTGCCAGCAGTGAAGGAGGGAGCAACTACGAGCAGTACTTC
CASSEGGSNYEQYF
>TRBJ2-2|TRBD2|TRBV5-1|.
TGCGCCAGCAGCTCAACGAGCGGGGGGCGAAACGGGGAGCTGTTTTTT
CASSSTSGGRNGELFF
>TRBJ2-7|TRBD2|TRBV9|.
TGTGCCAGCAGCCCAACCGGGACTAGCGCTTACGAGCAGTACTTC
CASSPTGTSAYEQYF
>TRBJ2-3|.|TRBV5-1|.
TGCGCCAGCAGCTTGGATCCGAGGCCGGGCACAGATACGCAGTATTTT
CASSLDPRPGTDTQYF
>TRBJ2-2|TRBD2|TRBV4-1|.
TGCGCCAGCAGCCCCGGGGGACTAGCGGGACTCACCGGGGAGCTGTTTTTT
CASSPGGLAGLTGELFF
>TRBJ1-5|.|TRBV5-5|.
TGTGCCAGCAGCTTGGCAGGGAATCAGCCCCAGCATTTT
CASSLAGNQPQHF
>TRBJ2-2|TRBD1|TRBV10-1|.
TGCGCCAGCAGTACCGGGACAGGGACATCGAACACCGGGGAGCTGTTTTTT
CASSTGTGTSNTGELFF
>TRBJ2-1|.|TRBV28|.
TGTGCCAGCTGCTCTGGGGCTCGCAATGAGCAGTTCTTC
CASCSGARNEQFF
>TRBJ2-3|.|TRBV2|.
TGTGCCAGCAGTGTTCTCCGGGACATGGCAGATACGCAGTATTTT
CASSVLRDMADTQYF
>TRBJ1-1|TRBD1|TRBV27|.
TGTGCCAGCAGTTCTTGGACAGGGGAGAACACTGAAGCTTTCTTT
CASSSWTGENTEAFF
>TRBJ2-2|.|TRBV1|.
TGCACCAGCAGCCTAGGACAGGGAAAAACCGGGGAGCTGTTTTTT
CTSSLGQGKTGELFF
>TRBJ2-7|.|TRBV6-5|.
TGTGCCAGCAGTGAAGCGTCACACTACGAGCAGTACTTC
CASSEASHYEQYF
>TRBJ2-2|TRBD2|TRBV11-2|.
TGTGCCAGCAGCTTTAGGGGACTAGGCGGCGGGGAGCTGTTTTTT
CASSFRGLGGGELFF
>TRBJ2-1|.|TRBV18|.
TGTGCCAGCTCACCAAGCAGGAATGAGCAGTTCTTC
CASSPSRNEQFF
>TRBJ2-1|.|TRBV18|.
TGTGCCAGCTCACCACTGGCGGCCGACAATGAGCAGTTCTTC
CASSPLAADNEQFF
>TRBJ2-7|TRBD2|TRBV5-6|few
TGTGCCAGCAGCCTGGGACTAGCGGGAGCCTACGAGCAGTACTTC
CASSLGLAGAYEQYF
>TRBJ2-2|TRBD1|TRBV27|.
TGTGCCAAACCGGGACAGGGACCCACCGGGGAGCTGTTTTTT
CAKPGQGPTGELFF
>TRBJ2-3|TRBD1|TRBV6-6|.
TGTGCCAGCAGCCATCCCCCGGGACAGGGGACAGATACGCAGTATTTT
CASSHPPGQGTDTQYF
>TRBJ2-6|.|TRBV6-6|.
TGTGCCAGCAAGGCTAGCGCCTTCTCTGGGGCCAACGTCCTGACTTTC
CASKASAFSGANVLTF
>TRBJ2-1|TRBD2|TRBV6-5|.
TGTGCCAGCAGTCCCGGGACTAGCGTTCCGAATGAGCAGTTCTTC
CASSPGTSVPNEQFF
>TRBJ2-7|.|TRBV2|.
TGTGCCAGCAGTGCCACCTACCCCCCCTACGAGCAGTACTTC
CASSATYPPYEQYF
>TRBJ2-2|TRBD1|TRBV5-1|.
TGCGCCAGCAGCTGGGGCACAGGGGGCACCGGGGAGCTGTTTTTT
CASSWGTGGTGELFF
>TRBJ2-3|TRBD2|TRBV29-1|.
TGCAGCGTTTTGGGGGGGGCAGATACGCAGTATTTT
CSVLGGADTQYF
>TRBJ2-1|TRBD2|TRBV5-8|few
TGTGCCAGCAGCTTGGGGGCAGCGGGAGCTTGGGATGAGCAGTTCTTC
CASSLGAAGAWDEQFF
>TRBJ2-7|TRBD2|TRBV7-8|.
TGTGCCAGCAGCTCCTGGGGGCGTGGGCGGGAGGACTACGAGCAGTACTTC
CASSSWGRGREDYEQYF
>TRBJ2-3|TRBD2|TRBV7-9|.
TGTGCCAGCAGCCCCAGGACTAGCGGGCGAGAAGGAGATACGCAGTATTTT
CASSPRTSGREGDTQYF
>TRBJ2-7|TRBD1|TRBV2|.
TGTGCCAGCAGGGGAAACAGGGGCGAGCAGTACTTC
CASRGNRGEQYF
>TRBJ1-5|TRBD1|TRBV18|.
TGTGCCAGCTCCCCATCGGACAGGGGCAATCAGCCCCAGCATTTT
CASSPSDRGNQPQHF
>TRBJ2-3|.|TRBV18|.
TGTGCCAGCTCACCACCCCGAAGGCGCAGGTTAGCAGATACGCAGTATTTT
CASSPPRRRRLADTQYF
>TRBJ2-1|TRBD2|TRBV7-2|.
TGTGCCAGCAGCCTAGTGACTAGCGGGAGACGTGAGCAGTTCTTC
CASSLVTSGRREQFF
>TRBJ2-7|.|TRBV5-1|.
TGCGCCAGCAGCCCAGACACGCCTGCCTACGAGCAGTACTTC
CASSPDTPAYEQYF
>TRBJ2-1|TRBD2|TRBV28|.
TGTGCCAGCAGCTCAAGACTAGCGGGTTCCTACAATGAGCAGTTCTTC
CASSSRLAGSYNEQFF
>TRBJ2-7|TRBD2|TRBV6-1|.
TGTGCCAGCAGTGAGGTGCTAGCGGGAGGGTTCAACGAGCAGTACTTC
CASSEVLAGGFNEQYF
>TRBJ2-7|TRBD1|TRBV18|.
TGTGCCAGCTCACCACCGGGACAGGGGGCCTCCTACGAGCAGTACTTC
CASSPPGQGASYEQYF
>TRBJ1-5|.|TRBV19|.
TGTGCCAGTAACGGAGATAGCAATCAGCCCCAGCATTTT
CASNGDSNQPQHF
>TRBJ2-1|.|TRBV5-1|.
TGCGCCAGCAGCTTTTCGCCCAGCTCCTACAATGAGCAGTTCTTC
CASSFSPSSYNEQFF
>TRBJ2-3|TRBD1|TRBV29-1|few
TGCAGCGTTGGGGTAGGGACAGGGGGCGTAGCAGATACGCAGTATTTT
CSVGVGTGGVADTQYF
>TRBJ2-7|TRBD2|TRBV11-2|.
TGTGCCAGCAGCTTAGCGACTAGCAGTCACGAGCAGTACTTC
CASSLATSSHEQYF
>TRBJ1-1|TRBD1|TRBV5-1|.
TGCGCCAGCAGCTTTGGACAGGGTTGGACTGAAGCTTTCTTT
CASSFGQGWTEAFF
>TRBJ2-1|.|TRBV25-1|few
TGTGCCAGCACGTCCTCGGGGAACAATGAGCAGTTCTTC
CASTSSGNNEQFF
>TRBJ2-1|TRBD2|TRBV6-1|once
TGTGCCAGCAGTGACCTTATTAGGACTAGCGGGAGGGTTGAGCAGTTCTTC
CASSDLIRTSGRVEQFF